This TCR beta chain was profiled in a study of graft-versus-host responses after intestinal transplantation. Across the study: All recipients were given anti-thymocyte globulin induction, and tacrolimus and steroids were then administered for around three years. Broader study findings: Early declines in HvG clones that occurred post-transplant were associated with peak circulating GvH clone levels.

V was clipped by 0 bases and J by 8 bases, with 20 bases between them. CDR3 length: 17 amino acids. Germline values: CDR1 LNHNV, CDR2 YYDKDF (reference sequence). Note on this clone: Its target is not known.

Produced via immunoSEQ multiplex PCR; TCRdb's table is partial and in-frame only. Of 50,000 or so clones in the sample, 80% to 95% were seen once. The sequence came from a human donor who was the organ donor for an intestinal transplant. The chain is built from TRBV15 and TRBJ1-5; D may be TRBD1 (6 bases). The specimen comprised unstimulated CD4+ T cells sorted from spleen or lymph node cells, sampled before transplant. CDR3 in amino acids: CATSRELMWRGIEPQHF. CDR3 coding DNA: TGTGCCACCAGCAGAGAATTAATGTGGAGGGGGATCGAGCCCCAGCATTTT.